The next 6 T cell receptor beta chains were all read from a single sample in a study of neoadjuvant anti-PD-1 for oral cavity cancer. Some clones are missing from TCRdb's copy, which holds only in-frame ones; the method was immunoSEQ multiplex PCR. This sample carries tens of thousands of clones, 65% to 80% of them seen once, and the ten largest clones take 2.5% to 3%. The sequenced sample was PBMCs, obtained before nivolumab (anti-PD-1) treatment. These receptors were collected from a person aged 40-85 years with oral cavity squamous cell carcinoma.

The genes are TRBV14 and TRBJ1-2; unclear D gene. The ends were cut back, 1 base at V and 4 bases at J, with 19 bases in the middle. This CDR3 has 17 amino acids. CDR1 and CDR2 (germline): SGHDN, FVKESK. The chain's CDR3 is CASSQVGVSGLGYGYTF. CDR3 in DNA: TGTGCCAGCAGCCAAGTAGGAGTCTCGGGCCTCGGCTATGGCTACACCTTC.

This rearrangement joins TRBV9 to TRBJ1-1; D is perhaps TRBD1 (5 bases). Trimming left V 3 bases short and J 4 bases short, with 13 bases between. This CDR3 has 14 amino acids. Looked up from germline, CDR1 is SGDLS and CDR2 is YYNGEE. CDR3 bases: TGTGCCAGCAGCGCCGGTATGGGGGGCACTGAAGCTTTCTTT. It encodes CASSAGMGGTEAFF.

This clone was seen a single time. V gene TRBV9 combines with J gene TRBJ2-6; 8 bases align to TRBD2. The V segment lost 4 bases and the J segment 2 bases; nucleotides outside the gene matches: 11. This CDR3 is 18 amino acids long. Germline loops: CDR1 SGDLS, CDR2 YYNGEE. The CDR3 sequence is CASSPSPGGGTGANVLTF. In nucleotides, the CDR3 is TGTGCCAGCAGCCCCTCCCCCGGGGGGGGAACTGGGGCCAACGTCCTGACTTTC. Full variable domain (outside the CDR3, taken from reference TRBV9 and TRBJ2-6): DSGVTQTPKHLITATGQRVTLRCSPRSGDLSVYWYQQSLDQGLQFLIQYYNGEERAKGNILERFSAQQFPDLHSELNLSSLELGDSALYFCASSPSPGGGTGANVLTFGAGSRLTVL.

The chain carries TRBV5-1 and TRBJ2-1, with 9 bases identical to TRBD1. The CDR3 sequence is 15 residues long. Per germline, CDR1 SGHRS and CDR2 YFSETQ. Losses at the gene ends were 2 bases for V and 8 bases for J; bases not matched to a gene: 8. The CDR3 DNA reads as TGCGCCAGCAGCTTCGGGGACAGGGCTAGGGATGAGCAGTTCTTC. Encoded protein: CASSFGDRARDEQFF.

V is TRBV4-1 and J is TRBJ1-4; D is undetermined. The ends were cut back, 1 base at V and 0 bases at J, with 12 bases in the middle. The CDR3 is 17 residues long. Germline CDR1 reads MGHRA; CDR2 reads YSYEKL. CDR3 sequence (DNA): TGCGCCAGCAGCCAAGTTGGCAGGAGCTCAACTAATGAAAAACTGTTTTTT. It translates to CASSQVGRSSTNEKLFF.

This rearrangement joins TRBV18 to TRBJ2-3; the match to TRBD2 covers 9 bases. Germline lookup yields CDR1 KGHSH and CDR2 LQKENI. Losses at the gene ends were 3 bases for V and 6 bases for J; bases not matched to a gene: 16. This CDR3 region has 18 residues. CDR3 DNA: TGTGCCAGCTCACCTCCCCGCGGGAGGGCCGGGAAATCTGATACGCAGTATTTT. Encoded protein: CASSPPRGRAGKSDTQYF.